The sequence of this T cell receptor beta chain was determined in a study of T-cell reconstitution after alpha-beta-depleted transplantation in children. Study findings and constraints: Most T-cell counts and diversity one year after the transplant came from T cells that were newly produced. From surviving recipient T cells and thymic progenitors came the high day-60 TCRbeta diversity observed in some patients.

The table lists this clonotype with a few counts. The target antigen is unknown. For TCRbeta, the library was prepared with unique molecular identifiers. Via MiXCR, TCRdb re-called the PCR reads, giving one row per CDR3 protein. Found here are around 580,000 distinct CDR3 sequences, 20% to 30% of them singletons; the top ten hold under 45%. Trimming stripped 1 base from V and 5 bases from J, with 14 bases between. The CDR3 is 15 amino acids. In germline, CDR1 is SGHTA, CDR2 FQGNSA. J is TRBJ1-1 and V is TRBV7-2; tentative D call: TRBD1 (6 bases). Sequenced here: PBMCs, sampled before TCRalphabeta/CD19-depleted stem cell transplant. The receptor was derived from a boy younger than two with Wiskott-Aldrich syndrome, due to receive a stem cell transplant. CDR3 protein: CASSLGGTGRTEAFF. CDR3 nucleotides: TGTGCCAGCAGCTTAGGGGGAACAGGGAGGACTGAAGCTTTCTTT.